These 18 T cell receptor beta chains were sequenced from one sample in a study of blood T cell repertoires in COVID-19 (dated by TCRdb to 2018 to 2021). The library was obtained by the immunoSEQ multiplex PCR assay. TCRdb took over this immuneACCESS table, retaining in-frame rearrangements with V and J assigned. Such tables are incomplete; in checked studies, under half of the missing clones stem from an unresolved V gene, and the remainder is unexplained. Across this sample there are fewer than 130,000 clones, with 70% to 90% seen only once. The top ten clones comprise 4.5% to 5% of the sample. Sequenced: peripheral blood. These receptors all stem from a human donor in a cohort sampled during active COVID-19.

V gene TRBV11-2 combines with J gene TRBJ2-1; 7 positions agree with TRBD2. The V and J ends lost 3 bases and 4 bases, in that order; junction bases with no gene match: 9. This CDR3 is built from 16 residues. The germline CDR1 and CDR2 sequences are SGHAT and FQNNGV. CDR3 amino acids: CASSFFGQGGYNEQFF. CDR3 bases: TGTGCCAGCAGCTTTTTCGGCCAGGGAGGGTACAATGAGCAGTTCTTC.

This sequence joins TRBV7-3 and TRBJ2-1; possible D gene TRBD1, 6 bases. The CDR3 sequence is 15 residues long. CDR1 is SGHTA and CDR2 is FQGTGA in the germline V gene. Trimming left V 5 bases short and J 8 bases short, with 19 bases between. Written as DNA, the CDR3 is TGTGCCAGCAGCCCTCACTCCCAGGCAGGGGATGAGCAGTTCTTC. Translated, it gives CASSPHSQAGDEQFF.

This chain uses TRBV19 with TRBJ1-5, with D unclear. There are 14 residues in the CDR3. Per germline, CDR1 LNHDA and CDR2 SQIVND (reference sequence). Trimming pared 7 bases from V and 11 bases from J, leaving 21 bases between. CDR3 bases: TGTGCCAGTACCATTTCGGGTGTGGAAAGGACCCAGCATTTT. Translation: CASTISGVERTQHF.

The V and J genes are TRBV21-1 and TRBJ1-6; TRBD1, the table's D call, was not compared with the DNA. TRBV21-1 is a pseudogene. This CDR3 spans 14 amino acids. The CDR3 sequence: CASSPTGGNSPLHF. CDR3 in DNA: TGTGCCAGCAGCCCGACAGGGGGCAATTCACCCCTCCACTTT.

The chain carries TRBV24-1 and TRBJ2-5, with D perhaps matching TRBD1 (8 bases). Germline CDR1 reads KGHDR; CDR2 reads SFDVKD. Trimming pared 4 bases from V and 2 bases from J, leaving 16 bases between. The CDR3 loop spans 16 amino acids. CDR3 in amino acids: CATSDRGQGGQETQYF. Written as DNA, the CDR3 is TGTGCCACCAGTGACCGAGGACAGGGAGGGCAAGAGACCCAGTACTTC.

V is TRBV27 and J is TRBJ1-2; 8 bases agree with TRBD1. The germline CDR1 and CDR2 sequences are MNHEY and SMNVEV (reference sequence). The V gene end was trimmed by 6 bases and the J gene end by 5 bases; junction bases not matched to a gene: 14. The CDR3 is made up of 16 amino acids. This CDR3 reads CASRGLAGGVYYGYTF. The CDR3 nucleotides are TGTGCCAGCAGAGGTCTCGCAGGGGGCGTCTATTATGGCTACACCTTC.

This clone was recorded only once. The chain carries TRBV11-2 and TRBJ2-1; 11 bases map to TRBD2. There are 14 residues in the CDR3. V lost 6 bases, J lost 6 bases, and 4 bases stayed unmatched. CDR1 and CDR2 from the germline V gene are SGHAT and FQNNGV. The CDR3 DNA is TGTGCCAGCAGGTATAGCGGGGGGGTCAATGAGCAGTTCTTC. It specifies CASRYSGGVNEQFF.

This chain uses TRBV3-1 (or the pseudogene TRBV3-2) with TRBJ1-5, with no clear D. V lost 3 bases and J lost 0, with 6 bases in between. The CDR3 is 14 amino acids. Germline V gene sequence: CDR1 LGHDT, CDR2 YNNKEL (reference sequence). The CDR3 coding sequence is TGTGCCAGCAGCCAGCTATATAGCAATCAGCCCCAGCATTTT. It encodes CASSQLYSNQPQHF.

This chain joins TRBV7-9 and TRBJ2-2, with D possibly being TRBD2 (6 bases). From germline, CDR1 is SEHNR and CDR2 FQNEAQ (reference sequence). V lost 3 bases, J lost 3 bases, and 8 bases lay in between. The CDR3 spans 14 residues. The CDR3 loop is CASSFGGYTGELFF. The CDR3, as DNA: TGTGCCAGCAGCTTCGGGGGATACACCGGGGAGCTGTTTTTT.

This clone has just a few counts. The chain combines TRBV18 with TRBJ1-1; TRBD1 matches at 10 bases. The CDR3 has 13 amino acids. CDR1 and CDR2 from the germline V gene are KGHSH and LQKENI. Germline trimming cut 3 bases from V and 9 bases from J; bases unmatched to any gene: 4. The CDR3 spells CASSPSDRGQAFF. As DNA, the CDR3 is TGTGCCAGCTCACCTTCCGACAGGGGGCAAGCTTTCTTT.

The J gene is TRBJ2-3, the V gene TRBV6-2 or TRBV6-3, with TRBD2 matching 7 bases. CDR1 is MNHEY and CDR2 is SVGEGT in the germline V gene. The J segment lost 4 bases and the V segment lost 1 base, leaving 8 bases of the junction unmatched. The CDR3 is 16 residues long. In nucleotides, the CDR3 is TGTGCCAGCAGTTACTTCCCAGCGGGGCCTCCAGATACGCAGTATTTT. Protein product: CASSYFPAGPPDTQYF.

V and J are TRBV19 and TRBJ1-5, with 9 bases identical to TRBD1. Germline CDR1 is LNHDA and CDR2 is SQIVND (reference sequence). The CDR3 length is 14 residues. V lost 5 bases, J lost 4 bases, and 3 bases stayed unmatched. DNA of the CDR3: TGTGCCAGTAGTGTGACAGGGGGGAATCAGCCCCAGCATTTT. Encoded protein: CASSVTGGNQPQHF.

The chain joins TRBV3-1 (or the pseudogene TRBV3-2) to TRBJ2-1; possibly TRBD2 for D (6 bases). The CDR3 is 18 residues long. Trimming took off 4 bases at V and 4 bases at J, with 23 bases between the two ends. Germline V lookup: CDR1 LGHDT, CDR2 YNNKEL (reference sequence). Here the CDR3 DNA reads TGTGCCAGCAGCCGAACAATACCAGGGACTGCTGGGTACAATGAGCAGTTCTTC. It codes for CASSRTIPGTAGYNEQFF.

The rearrangement uses TRBV28 and TRBJ1-2, with 10 bases fitting TRBD1. V lost 5 bases to trimming and J lost 3 bases; unmatched junction nucleotides: 12. Germline V lookup: CDR1 MDHEN, CDR2 SYDVKM. There are 17 residues in the CDR3. CDR3: CASSRDRGLRGYYGYTF. The CDR3, as DNA: TGTGCCAGCAGTCGGGACAGGGGTTTGAGAGGGTACTATGGCTACACCTTC.

A few counts support this clone. The chain links TRBV12-3 or TRBV12-4 to TRBJ1-1; D possibly corresponds to TRBD1 (6 bases). This CDR3 comprises 12 residues. The V end was cut by 5 bases, the J end by 10 bases, with 14 bases between. CDR3 loop: CASSQGLGRAFF. DNA for the CDR3: TGTGCCAGCAGTCAGGGGCTGGGCAGAGCTTTCTTT.

The V gene is TRBV7-2, the J gene TRBJ1-5, with 7 bases lining up with TRBD1. With V trimmed by 4 bases and J by 1 base, 10 bases remained unmatched. This CDR3 region has 17 residues. Germline V lookup: CDR1 SGHTA, CDR2 FQGNSA. CDR3 in amino acids: CASSSPRGTASNQPQHF. In nucleotides, the CDR3 is TGTGCCAGCAGCTCACCCAGGGGGACAGCAAGCAATCAGCCCCAGCATTTT. Complete variable domain (other parts from reference TRBV7-2 and TRBJ1-5): GAGVSQSPSNKVTEKGKDVELRCDPISGHTALYWYRQSLGQGLEFLIYFQGNSAPDKSGLPSDRFSAERTGGSVSTLTIQRTQQEDSAVYLCASSSPRGTASNQPQHFGDGTRLSIL.

The rearrangement links TRBV10-3 to TRBJ2-7, with D maybe TRBD2 (5 bases). Germline V gene lookup returns CDR1 ENHRY and CDR2 SYGVKD. The CDR3 sequence is 15 residues long. The germline V and J ends were trimmed by 1 base and 6 bases, with 16 bases remaining between them. CDR3 protein: CAISELLGGGGEQYF. Here the CDR3 DNA reads TGTGCCATCAGTGAGTTACTCGGAGGAGGCGGCGAGCAGTACTTC.

The chain couples TRBV6-2 or TRBV6-3 to TRBJ2-7, with D possibly TRBD2 on 6 matching bases. V gave up 0 bases and J gave up 2 bases, with 11 bases separating them. The length of the CDR3 is 15 residues. In germline, CDR1 is MNHEY, CDR2 SVGEGT. The CDR3 sequence: CASSYSLAPTYEQYF. CDR3 nucleotide sequence: TGTGCCAGCAGTTACTCTCTAGCGCCCACCTACGAGCAGTACTTC.